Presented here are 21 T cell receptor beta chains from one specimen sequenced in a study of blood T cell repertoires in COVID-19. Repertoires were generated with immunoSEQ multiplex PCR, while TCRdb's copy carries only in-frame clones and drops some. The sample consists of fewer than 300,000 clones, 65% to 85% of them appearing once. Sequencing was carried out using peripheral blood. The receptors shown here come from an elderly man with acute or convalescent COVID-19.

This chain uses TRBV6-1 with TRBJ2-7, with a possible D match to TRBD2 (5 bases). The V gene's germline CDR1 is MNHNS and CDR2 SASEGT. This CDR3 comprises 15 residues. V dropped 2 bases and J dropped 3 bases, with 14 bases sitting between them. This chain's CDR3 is CASSERRLTSYEQYF. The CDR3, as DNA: TGTGCCAGCAGTGAAAGGAGGTTAACCAGCTACGAGCAGTACTTC.

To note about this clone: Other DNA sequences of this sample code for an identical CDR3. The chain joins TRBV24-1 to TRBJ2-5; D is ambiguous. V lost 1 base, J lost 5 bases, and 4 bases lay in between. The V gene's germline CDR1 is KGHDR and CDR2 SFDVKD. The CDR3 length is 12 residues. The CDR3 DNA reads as TGTGCCACCAGTGATTTCGAGGAGACCCAGTACTTC. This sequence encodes CATSDFEETQYF.

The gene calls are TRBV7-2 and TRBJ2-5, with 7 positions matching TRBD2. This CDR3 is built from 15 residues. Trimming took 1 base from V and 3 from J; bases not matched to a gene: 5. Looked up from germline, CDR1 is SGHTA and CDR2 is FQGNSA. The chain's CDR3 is CASSLDGRGEETQYF. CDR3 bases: TGTGCCAGCAGCTTAGACGGTCGGGGGGAAGAGACCCAGTACTTC.

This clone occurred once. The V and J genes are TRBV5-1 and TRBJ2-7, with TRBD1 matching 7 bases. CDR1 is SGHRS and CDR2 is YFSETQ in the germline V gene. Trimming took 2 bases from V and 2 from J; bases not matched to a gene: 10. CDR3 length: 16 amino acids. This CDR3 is CASSFRSGQRPYEQYF. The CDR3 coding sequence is TGCGCCAGCAGCTTTAGGTCGGGACAGCGGCCCTACGAGCAGTACTTC.

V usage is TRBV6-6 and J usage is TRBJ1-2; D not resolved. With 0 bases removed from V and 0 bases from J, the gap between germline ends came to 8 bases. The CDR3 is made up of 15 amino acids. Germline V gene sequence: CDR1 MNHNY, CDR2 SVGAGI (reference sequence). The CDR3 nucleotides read TGTGCCAGCAGTTACTCTTCGGGTGCTAACTATGGCTACACCTTC. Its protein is CASSYSSGANYGYTF.

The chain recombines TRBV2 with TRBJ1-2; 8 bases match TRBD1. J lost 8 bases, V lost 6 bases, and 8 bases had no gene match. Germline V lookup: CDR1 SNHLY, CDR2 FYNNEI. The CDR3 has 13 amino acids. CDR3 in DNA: TGTGCCAGCAGGGACAGGGAGGAAAGCGGCTACACCTTC. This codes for CASRDREESGYTF.

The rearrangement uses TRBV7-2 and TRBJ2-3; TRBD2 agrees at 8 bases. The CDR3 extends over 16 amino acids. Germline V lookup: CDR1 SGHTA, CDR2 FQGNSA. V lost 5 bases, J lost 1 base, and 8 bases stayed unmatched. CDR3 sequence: CASSHAAGDGTDTQYF. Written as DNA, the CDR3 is TGTGCCAGCAGCCACGCAGCGGGAGACGGCACAGATACGCAGTATTTT.

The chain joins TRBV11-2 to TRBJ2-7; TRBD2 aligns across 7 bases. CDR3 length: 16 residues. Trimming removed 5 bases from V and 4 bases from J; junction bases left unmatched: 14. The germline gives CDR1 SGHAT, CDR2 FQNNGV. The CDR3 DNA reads TGTGCCAGCAGCCCCTTGGGGGGAGGGCCGGGGTACGAGCAGTACTTC. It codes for CASSPLGGGPGYEQYF. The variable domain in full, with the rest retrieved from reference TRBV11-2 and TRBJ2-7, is EAGVAQSPRYKIIEKRQSVAFWCNPISGHATLYWYQQILGQGPKLLIQFQNNGVVDDSQLPKDRFSAERLKGVDSTLKIQPAKLEDSAVYLCASSPLGGGPGYEQYFGPGTRLTVT.

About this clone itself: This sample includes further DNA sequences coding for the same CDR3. In DNA form, the CDR3 reads TGCGCCAGCAGCCCGACCGGGACTAGCCAAGAGACCCAGTACTTC. Encoded protein: CASSPTGTSQETQYF. V is TRBV5-1 and J is TRBJ2-5; the match to TRBD2 covers 8 bases. The CDR3 is 15 residues long. The junction had 6 bases not matched to a gene; V was cut back by 4 bases and J by 1 base. Germline V lookup: CDR1 SGHRS, CDR2 YFSETQ.

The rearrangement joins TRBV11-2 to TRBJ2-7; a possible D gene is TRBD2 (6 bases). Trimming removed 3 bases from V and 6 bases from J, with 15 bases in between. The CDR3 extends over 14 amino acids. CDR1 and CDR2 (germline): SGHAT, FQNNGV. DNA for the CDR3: TGTGCCAGCAGCTTGACGGGGGTCTATGCCGAGCAGTACTTC. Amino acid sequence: CASSLTGVYAEQYF.

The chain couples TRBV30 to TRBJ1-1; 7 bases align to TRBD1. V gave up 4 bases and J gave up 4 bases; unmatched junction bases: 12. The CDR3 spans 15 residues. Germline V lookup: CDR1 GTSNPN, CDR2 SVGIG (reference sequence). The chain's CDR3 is CAWKTLTGWATEAFF. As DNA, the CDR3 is TGTGCCTGGAAGACCCTGACAGGGTGGGCCACTGAAGCTTTCTTT.

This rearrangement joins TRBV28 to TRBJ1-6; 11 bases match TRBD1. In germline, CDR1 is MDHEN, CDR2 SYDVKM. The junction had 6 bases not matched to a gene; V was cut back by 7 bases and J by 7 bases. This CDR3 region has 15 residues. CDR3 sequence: CASKLRDRGNSPLHF. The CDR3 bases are TGTGCCAGCAAGCTCCGGGACAGGGGGAATTCACCCCTCCACTTT. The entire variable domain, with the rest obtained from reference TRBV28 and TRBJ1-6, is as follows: DVKVTQSSRYLVKRTGEKVFLECVQDMDHENMFWYRQDPGLGLRLIYFSYDVKMKEKGDIPEGYSVSREKKERFSLILESASTNQTSMYLCASKLRDRGNSPLHFGNGTRLTVT.

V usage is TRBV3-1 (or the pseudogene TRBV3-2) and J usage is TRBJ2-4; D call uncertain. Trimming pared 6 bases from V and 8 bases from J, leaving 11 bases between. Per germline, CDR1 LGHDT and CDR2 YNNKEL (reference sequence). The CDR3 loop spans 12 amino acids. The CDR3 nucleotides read TGTGCCAGCAGTCGGATAGAGGACATTCAGTACTTC. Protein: CASSRIEDIQYF.

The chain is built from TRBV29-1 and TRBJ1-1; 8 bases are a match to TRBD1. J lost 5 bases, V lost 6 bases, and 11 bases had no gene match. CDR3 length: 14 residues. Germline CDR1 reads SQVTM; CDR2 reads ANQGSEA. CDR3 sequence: CSVRGRQGMTEAFF. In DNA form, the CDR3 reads TGCAGCGTGAGGGGTAGACAGGGGATGACTGAAGCTTTCTTT. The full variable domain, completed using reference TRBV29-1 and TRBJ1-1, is SAVISQKPSRDICQRGTSLTIQCQVDSQVTMMFWYRQQPGQSLTLIATANQGSEATYESGFVIDKFPISRPNLTFSTLTVSNMSPEDSSIYLCSVRGRQGMTEAFFGQGTRLTVV.

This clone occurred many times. CDR3 coding DNA: TGTGCCAGCACCCTGGGGGCAGGGTCTGTAGGAGAGACCCAGTACTTC. Amino acid sequence: CASTLGAGSVGETQYF. The chain employs TRBV5-8 and TRBJ2-5; perhaps TRBD1 as D (6 bases). This CDR3 comprises 16 residues. Germline-derived CDR1 and CDR2 are SGHTS and YDEGEE. The V end lost 6 bases, the J end lost 4 bases, and 22 bases lay between the germline ends.

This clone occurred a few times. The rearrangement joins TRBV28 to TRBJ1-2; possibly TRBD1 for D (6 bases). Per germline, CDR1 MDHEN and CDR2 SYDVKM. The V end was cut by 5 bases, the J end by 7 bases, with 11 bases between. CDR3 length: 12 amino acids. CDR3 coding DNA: TGTGCCAGCAGTCTACAGGGATCTGGCTACACCTTC. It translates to CASSLQGSGYTF.

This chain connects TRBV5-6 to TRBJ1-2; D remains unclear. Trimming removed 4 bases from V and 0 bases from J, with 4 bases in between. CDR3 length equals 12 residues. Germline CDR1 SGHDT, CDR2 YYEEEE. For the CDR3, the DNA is TGTGCCAGCAGCCTTACTAACTATGGCTACACCTTC. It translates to CASSLTNYGYTF.

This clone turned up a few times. The CDR3 bases are TGTGCCAGCAGCTTAGCGTCAACCTACGAGCAGTACTTC. This codes for CASSLASTYEQYF. The rearrangement uses TRBV7-2 and TRBJ2-7; D is ambiguous. The CDR3 is 13 residues long. Germline loops: CDR1 SGHTA, CDR2 FQGNSA. Deletions cut 0 bases from V and 2 bases from J, with 5 bases between.

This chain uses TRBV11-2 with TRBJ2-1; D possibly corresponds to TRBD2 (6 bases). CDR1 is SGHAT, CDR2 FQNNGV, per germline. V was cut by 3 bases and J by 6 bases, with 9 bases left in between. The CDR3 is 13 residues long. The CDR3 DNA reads TGTGCCAGCAGCTTGGGACTGGCCAATGAGCAGTTCTTC. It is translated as CASSLGLANEQFF.

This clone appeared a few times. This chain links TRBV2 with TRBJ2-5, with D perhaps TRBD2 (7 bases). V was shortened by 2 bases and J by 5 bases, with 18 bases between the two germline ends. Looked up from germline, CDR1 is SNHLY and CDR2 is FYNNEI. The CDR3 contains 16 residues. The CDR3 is CASSESEGGARETQYF. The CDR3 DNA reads TGTGCCAGCAGTGAAAGCGAGGGGGGGGCGAGGGAGACCCAGTACTTC.

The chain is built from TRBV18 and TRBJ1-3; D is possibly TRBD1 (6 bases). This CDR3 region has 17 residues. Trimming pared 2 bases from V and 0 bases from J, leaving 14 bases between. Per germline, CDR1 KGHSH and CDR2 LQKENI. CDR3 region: CASSPSAGVDSGNTIYF. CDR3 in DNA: TGTGCCAGCTCACCATCGGCAGGGGTGGACTCTGGAAACACCATATATTTT.